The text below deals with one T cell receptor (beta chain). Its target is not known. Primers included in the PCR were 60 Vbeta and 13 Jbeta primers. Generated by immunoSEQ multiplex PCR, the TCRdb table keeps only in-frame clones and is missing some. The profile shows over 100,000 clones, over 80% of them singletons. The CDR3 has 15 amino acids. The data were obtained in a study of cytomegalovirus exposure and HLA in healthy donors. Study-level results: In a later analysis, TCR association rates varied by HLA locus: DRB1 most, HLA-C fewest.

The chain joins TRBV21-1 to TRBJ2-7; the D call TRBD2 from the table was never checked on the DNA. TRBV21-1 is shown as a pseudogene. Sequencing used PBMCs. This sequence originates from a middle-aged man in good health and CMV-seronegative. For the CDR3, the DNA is TGTGCCAGCAGCAAACGACTAGCGGGGCCCTACGAGCAGTACTTC. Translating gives CASSKRLAGPYEQYF.